A selection of T cell receptor beta chains follows, all from one sample in a study of a mutant IDH1 vaccine in newly diagnosed glioma. No antigen is known for these receptors. Repertoires were generated with immunoSEQ multiplex PCR, while TCRdb's copy carries only in-frame clones and drops some. The table includes tens of thousands of clones, more than 80% detected once. The sequencing used PBMCs, collected from a glioma patient whose treatment included an IDH1 peptide vaccine. These receptor sequences come from a man aged 18 to 30 with glioma. Each CDR3 is given with its conserved first and last residue. Fields, in order: CDR3 length, V gene, CDR3 protein.

>12|TRBV10-3
CAIRGVNTEAFF
>11|TRBV6-6
CASSYRQVDTF
>11|TRBV29-1
CSVDDFYEQYF
>15|TRBV5-6
CASSRRDFPYNEQFF
>15|TRBV30
CAWSVQQADSSSIYF
>13|TRBV27
CASSLEGRYEQYF
>14|TRBV19
CASSMVGATYEQYF
>17|TRBV9
CASSVGLAGANTGELFF
>16|TRBV7-2
CASSLKAANSFNEQFF
>15|TRBV19
CASSMRQDLNTEAFF
>14|TRBV7-2
CASSIGYRGETQYF
>14|TRBV2
CASRATRIGETQYF
>13|TRBV14
CASSQGLTGELFF
>15|TRBV7-9
CASRQTGSANYGYTF
>11|TRBV6-5
CAAGYYYEQYF